The present T cell receptor (beta chain) was sequenced within a study of blood T cell repertoires in COVID-19 (dated by TCRdb to about 2020). With respect to the entire study: Collaborator samples came from the United States, Italy and Spain and covered acute and convalescent phases of COVID-19. Where available, HLA class I and class II types were obtained from metadata supplied by the sample provider rather than from assay-based typing. Sample metadata almost always included a de-identified subject ID, COVID-19 status, age in years and sex. The dataset comprised deeply sampled blood TCRbeta repertoires from subjects exposed to, actively infected with, or recovered from COVID-19. The prospective study material was composed of cDNA or gDNA derived from T cells, B-cell-depleted T cells, or PBMCs. The repertoires were released in a freely available public database intended as a resource for research on the immune response to SARS-CoV-2. The samples were drawn from two sources: the first 160 participants of the ongoing ImmuneRACE study, and 1,200 or so subjects contributed by 6 global collaborators.

The immunoSEQ Assay, a bias-controlled multiplex PCR, was used to amplify TCRbeta CDR3 regions from genomic DNA. For the original study's pipeline: The number of nucleated cells in each sample was estimated by amplification of reference gene primers within the assay. Sequence reads were collapsed and filtered to measure the absolute abundance of every unique TCRbeta CDR3 rearrangement. For each sample, productive Simpson clonality was calculated as the square root of Simpson's diversity index over productive rearrangements. Drawn from immuneACCESS, this table holds only the in-frame rearrangements with V and J called that TCRdb kept. Clones are partly lost; checked studies trace under half to an unresolved V gene and leave the rest unexplained. The V and J calls and clone size were taken over from that table, and D and trimming were inferred from the DNA. The table for this sample lists under 300,000 clones; 85% to 90% of them were counted only once. The biggest ten clones account for roughly 2.3% of the sample.

Participants in the prospective study were enrolled through a virtual design, were aged about 18 to 100 years, and lived in approximately 25 United States geographic areas. Cohort assignment in the prospective study relied on participant-reported clinical history from a screening survey and a study questionnaire. Recovered participants in ImmuneRACE Cohort 3 were defined as having two consecutive negative NP/OP PCR tests, clearance from a healthcare professional, or resolution of symptoms. Mobile phlebotomists in the prospective study collected whole blood, serum and a nasopharyngeal or oropharyngeal swab from every participant. Participants in the prospective study had the option to provide additional blood draws and questionnaires over a roughly 2-month period. Before DNA extraction, prospective study blood samples were shipped either frozen or at room temperature. Turning to this clone: Its specific antigen is unknown. The record has no base qualities; no much larger clone is one base away.

The CDR3 covers 13 residues, taking in both the cysteine and the phenylalanine. Solely the CDR3 DNA is kept, with 39 bases framed from the first base. CDR1 MRHNA and CDR2 SNTAGT are derived from the germline V gene. At the junction V is shortened by 4 bases and J by 5 bases; bases outside the gene matches: 3. The research as a whole found: Clinical and demographic metadata were provided uncurated, with the amount varying by source and participant.

Sequencing was performed on PBMCs or T cells enriched from blood (not recorded which). The chain is encoded by TRBV6-4 joined to TRBJ2-7; TRBD2 agrees with 9 junctional bases. This receptor was identified in a woman aged 18-30 years who had recovered from COVID-19. CDR3 protein: CASSVVAGDEQYF. The DNA reads TGTGCCAGCAGTGTTGTAGCGGGGGACGAGCAGTACTTC.